This T cell receptor (beta chain) is from a study of T cell responses to AZD1222 COVID-19 vaccine. Sequencing was performed with immunoSEQ multiplex PCR; in TCRdb, only in-frame clones are kept and a portion is missing. Seen here are 95,000 to 100,000 clones, roughly 86% observed once, and the top ten hold roughly 1.4%. J was trimmed by 6 bases and V by 6 bases; bases with no gene match: 6. The CDR3 spans 13 residues. The sequence came from an adult in good health. This chain uses TRBV12-3 or TRBV12-4 with TRBJ2-7, with 9 bases that match TRBD1. Sample: peripheral blood, taken on day 0 of AZD1222 vaccination. The CDR3 nucleotides read TGTGCCAGCAGGGGGACAGGGAACTTCGAGCAGTACTTC. This translates into CASRGTGNFEQYF.